Described below is a single T cell receptor beta chain sequence and its context. What it binds is not known. The data stem from a study of cytomegalovirus exposure and HLA in healthy donors. The method was immunoSEQ multiplex PCR; TCRdb's version includes in-frame clones alone and lacks a portion of them. The sample lists some 140,000 clones, just under 85% seen once, with approximately 30% in the top ten. Study-level points and caveats: Subsequent analysis found a tendency for first-cohort TCR clusters to co-occur within the approximately 130 validation repertoires. It was reportedly the case that the classifier diagnosed cytomegalovirus status with high specificity and sensitivity. Listed as cytomegalovirus-associated were over 150 TCR beta chains. In vitro work confirmed that three CMV-associated chains recognize CMV antigens.

CDR3 size: 14 residues. Trimming took off 4 bases at V and 2 bases at J, with 12 bases between the two ends. From germline, CDR1 is SQVTM and CDR2 ANQGSEA. The J gene is TRBJ2-1, the V gene TRBV29-1; D is possibly TRBD1 (6 bases). Sequencing was done on a sample of PBMCs. This sequence originates from a young man in good health and CMV-seropositive. Written as DNA, the CDR3 is TGCAGCGTTGGTCGGGACACCACCTACAATGAGCAGTTCTTC. Translating gives CSVGRDTTYNEQFF.